This TCR beta chain is from a study of shared clonotypes between healthy human individuals. Overall study: There were three CD4 naive, three CD4 memory, two CD8 naive and one CD8 memory plates per donor.

Donors, without exception, were Caucasian adults residing in Nashville, Tennessee. With respect to this clone: Its antigen remains unidentified.

Study observations and caveats: Relative to memory subsets, naive subsets generally showed larger estimated richness.

Genomic DNA from each subset was divided evenly over several immunoSEQ plates. Clones were sequenced by immunoSEQ multiplex PCR, and TCRdb holds only the in-frame ones, with some missing. The repertoire consists of 2 million to 3 million clones, with just over 90% occurring once and the leading ten covering more than 0.12%. This CDR3 is built from 14 residues. Looked up from germline, CDR1 is SGHDT and CDR2 is YYEEEE. Between the trimmed V and J ends, which lost 3 bases and 3 bases, there was a span of 10 bases. The material sequenced was naive CD4+ T cells sorted from blood. Subset: CD45RA+ positively selected. This receptor was obtained from a man younger than 30 in good health. This chain connects TRBV5-6 to TRBJ2-4; D is possibly TRBD1 (5 bases). In DNA, the CDR3 is TGTGCCAGCAGCTCGCAGGGCAGCAAAAACATTCAGTACTTC. This codes for CASSSQGSKNIQYF.